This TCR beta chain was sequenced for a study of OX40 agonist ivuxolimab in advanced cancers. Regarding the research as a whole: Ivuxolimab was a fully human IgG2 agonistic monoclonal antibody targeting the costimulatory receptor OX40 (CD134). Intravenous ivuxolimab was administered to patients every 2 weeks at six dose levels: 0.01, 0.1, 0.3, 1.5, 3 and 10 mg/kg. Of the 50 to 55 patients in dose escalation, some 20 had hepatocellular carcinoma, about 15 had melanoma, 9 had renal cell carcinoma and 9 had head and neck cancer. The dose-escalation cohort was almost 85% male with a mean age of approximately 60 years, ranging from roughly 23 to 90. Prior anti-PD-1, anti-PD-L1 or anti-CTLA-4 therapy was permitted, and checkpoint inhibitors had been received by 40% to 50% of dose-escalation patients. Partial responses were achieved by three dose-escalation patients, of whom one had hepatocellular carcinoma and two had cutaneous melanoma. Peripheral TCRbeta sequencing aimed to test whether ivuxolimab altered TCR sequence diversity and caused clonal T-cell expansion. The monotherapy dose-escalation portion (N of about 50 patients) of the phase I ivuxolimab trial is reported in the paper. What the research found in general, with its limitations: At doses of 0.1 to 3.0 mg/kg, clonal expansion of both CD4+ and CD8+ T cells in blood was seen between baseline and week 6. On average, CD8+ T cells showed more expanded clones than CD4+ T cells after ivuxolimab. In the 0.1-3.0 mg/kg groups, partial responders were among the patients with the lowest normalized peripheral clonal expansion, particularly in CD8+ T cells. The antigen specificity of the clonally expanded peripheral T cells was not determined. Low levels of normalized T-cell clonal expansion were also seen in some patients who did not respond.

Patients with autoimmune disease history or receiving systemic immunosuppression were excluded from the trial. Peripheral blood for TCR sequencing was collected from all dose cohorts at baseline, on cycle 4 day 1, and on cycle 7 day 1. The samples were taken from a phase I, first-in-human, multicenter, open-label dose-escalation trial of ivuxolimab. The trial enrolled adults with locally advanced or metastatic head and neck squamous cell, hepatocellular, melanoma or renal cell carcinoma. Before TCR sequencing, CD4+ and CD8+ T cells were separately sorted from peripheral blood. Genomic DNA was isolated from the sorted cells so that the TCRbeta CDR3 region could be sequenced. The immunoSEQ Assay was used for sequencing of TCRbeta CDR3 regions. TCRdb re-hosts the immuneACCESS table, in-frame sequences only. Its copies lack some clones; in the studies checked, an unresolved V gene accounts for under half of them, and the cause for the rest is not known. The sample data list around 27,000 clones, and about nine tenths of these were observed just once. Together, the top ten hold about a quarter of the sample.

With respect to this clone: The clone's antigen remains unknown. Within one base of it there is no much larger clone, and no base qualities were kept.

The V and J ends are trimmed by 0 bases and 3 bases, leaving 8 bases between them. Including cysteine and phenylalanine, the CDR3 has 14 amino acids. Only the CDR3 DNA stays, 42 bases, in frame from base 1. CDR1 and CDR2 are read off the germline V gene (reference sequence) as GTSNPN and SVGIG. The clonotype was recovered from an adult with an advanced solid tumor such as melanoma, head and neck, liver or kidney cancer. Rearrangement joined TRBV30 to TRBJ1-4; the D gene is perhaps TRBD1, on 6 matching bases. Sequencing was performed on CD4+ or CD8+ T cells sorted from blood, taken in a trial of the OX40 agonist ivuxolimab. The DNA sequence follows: TGTGCCTGGAGTGTGTACAGGGCTAATGAAAAACTGTTTTTT. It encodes CAWSVYRANEKLFF.